The 8 T cell receptor beta chains below were found in one sample sequenced in a study of PD-1 blockade in classical Hodgkin lymphoma. The table came from immunoSEQ multiplex PCR; TCRdb's copy has only in-frame clones and leaves some out. The sample yields tens of thousands of clones, roughly 76% seen once. Specified time point: cycle 4 day 1 (C4D1), after more than five weeks of nivolumab. Relapse after autologous stem cell transplantation occurred in every patient, and brentuximab vedotin exposure varied. The sequencing here drew on peripheral blood mononuclear cells (PBMCs), taken before the fourth cycle of nivolumab. These receptors all stem from a human donor with classical Hodgkin lymphoma.

This rearrangement joins TRBV10-1 to TRBJ2-7, with 8 bases fitting TRBD1. The junction had 8 bases not matched to a gene; V was cut back by 0 bases and J by 1 base. In germline, CDR1 is WNHNN, CDR2 SYGVQD (reference sequence). This CDR3 has 17 residues. The CDR3 loop is CASSESGTGITSYEQYF. The CDR3 DNA sequence: TGCGCCAGCAGTGAGTCGGGGACAGGTATAACGTCCTACGAGCAGTACTTC.

The chain joins TRBV6-6 to TRBJ1-3; 7 bases are a match to TRBD1. This CDR3 is 14 amino acids long. After removal of 6 bases from V and 6 bases from J, the junction contained 8 bases not matched to a gene. CDR1 and CDR2 from the germline V gene are MNHNY and SVGAGI (reference sequence). The CDR3 sequence: CASSLAGQLNTIYF. The CDR3 DNA reads TGTGCCAGCAGCCTGGCGGGACAGTTAAACACCATATATTTT.

V is TRBV5-4 and J is TRBJ2-1, with 12 positions matching TRBD2. J was trimmed by 8 bases and V by 4 bases; bases with no gene match: 7. This CDR3 has 15 residues. Germline CDR1 reads SGHNT; CDR2 reads YYREEE (reference sequence). The CDR3 DNA reads as TGTGCCAGCAGCACTTCTAGCGGGAGGGCCCATGAGCAGTTCTTC. This gives the protein CASSTSSGRAHEQFF.

The chain is built from TRBV2 and TRBJ1-2; D perhaps matches TRBD1 (5 bases). In germline, CDR1 is SNHLY, CDR2 FYNNEI. The CDR3 is 15 residues long. Trimming removed 4 bases at V and 2 bases at J, with 14 bases between. The CDR3 region is CASSVGRTLNYGYTF. In nucleotides, the CDR3 is TGTGCCAGCAGTGTGGGGCGGACCCTAAACTATGGCTACACCTTC.

The DNA of the CDR3 is TGTGCCAGCAGCATAGCCTGGGGACAGGGGTACGGCTACACCTTC. Protein: CASSIAWGQGYGYTF. The chain carries TRBV6-5 and TRBJ1-2, with 10 bases lining up with TRBD1. The junction had 12 bases not matched to a gene; V was cut back by 6 bases and J by 8 bases. CDR1 is MNHEY, CDR2 SVGAGI, per germline. The CDR3 runs to 15 residues.

The gene calls are TRBV15 and TRBJ2-3; D uncertain. This CDR3 region has 15 residues. In germline, CDR1 is LNHNV, CDR2 YYDKDF (reference sequence). Trimming stripped 0 bases from V and 1 base from J, with 8 bases between. The CDR3 DNA sequence: TGTGCCACCAGCAGAGAGATAAGTGGCACAGATACGCAGTATTTT. Amino acids: CATSREISGTDTQYF.

V is TRBV18 and J is TRBJ2-5; 7 bases match TRBD1. Germline CDR1 KGHSH, CDR2 LQKENI. The CDR3 is 20 amino acids. The V and J ends lost 2 bases and 1 base, in that order; junction bases with no gene match: 19. CDR3 protein: CASSPVSSSVTGTSQETQYF. CDR3 sequence (DNA): TGTGCCAGCTCACCAGTTAGTTCGTCAGTGACAGGGACCTCCCAAGAGACCCAGTACTTC.

The chain employs TRBV29-1 and TRBJ1-3; D not resolved. This CDR3 has 14 amino acids. V gave up 2 bases and J gave up 0 bases, with 8 bases separating them. The germline V gene has CDR1 SQVTM and CDR2 ANQGSEA. In DNA, the CDR3 is TGCAGCGTTGAATGGACGGACTCTGGAAACACCATATATTTT. Its protein is CSVEWTDSGNTIYF.